The clone carrying this T cell receptor (beta chain) occurred many times. Its antigen is still unknown. The record originates from a study of T cells in Graves' hyperthyroidism and ophthalmopathy. Points from the study as a whole: Most thyroid clonotypes with frequency above 0.001 were detected in blood. From stable hyperthyroidism, ophthalmopathy was set apart by a 13 V-J model. Ophthalmopathy onset followed model prediction by a median approximately seven months.

V was trimmed by 4 bases and J by 0 bases, leaving 12 bases between them. Germline V gene lookup returns CDR1 SNHLY and CDR2 FYNNEI. The CDR3 runs to 15 residues. Graves' hyperthyroidism showing no ophthalmopathy progression within 18 months was considered stable. RNA transcripts yielded amplified TCR beta CDR3 regions. A first-round RT-PCR of the TCR CDR3 used the HTBI primer set. TCRdb called the multiplex PCR reads again in MiXCR, with one record for every CDR3 protein. The profile shows 500,000 to 750,000 distinct CDR3 sequences, approximately 44% of them singletons. Sequenced: peripheral blood or thyroid tissue (not recorded which). This receptor was taken from a woman between 18 and 29 years old with Graves' hyperthyroidism. J is TRBJ1-2 and V is TRBV2; possibly TRBD1 for D (6 bases). The CDR3 is CASSVSRTANYGYTF. CDR3 in DNA: TGTGCCAGCAGTGTGTCCCGGACAGCTAACTATGGCTACACCTTC. The full variable domain, its missing parts supplied by reference TRBV2 and TRBJ1-2, is EPEVTQTPSHQVTQMGQEVILRCVPISNHLYFYWYRQILGQKVEFLVSFYNNEISEKSEIFDDQFSVERPDGSNFTLKIRSTKLEDSAMYFCASSVSRTANYGYTFGSGTRLTVV.